This TCR beta chain appears in the sequencing data of a study of cytomegalovirus exposure and HLA in healthy donors. Study-level results: Among TCR beta chains, those listed as cytomegalovirus-associated numbered around 180.

V shed 5 bases, J shed 6 bases, and the junction held 4 bases outside the gene matches. The CDR3 is 14 residues long. Germline CDR1 KGHSH, CDR2 LQKENI. On this clone itself: Its antigen is undetermined.

Primers included in the PCR were 60 Vbeta and 13 Jbeta primers. Repertoires were generated with immunoSEQ multiplex PCR, while TCRdb's copy carries only in-frame clones and drops some. The sample lists about 190,000 clones, 81% seen once, with 1.5% to 2% in the top ten. The TCR originated in a man aged 18 to 29 in good health and CMV-seronegative. The sample was PBMCs. This chain uses TRBV18 with TRBJ1-4; the match to TRBD1 covers 9 bases. The CDR3, as DNA: TGTGCCAGCTCAAGGGACAGGGCGGATGAAAAACTGTTTTTT. Its translation is CASSRDRADEKLFF.